This T cell receptor (beta chain) was documented in a study of T cell responses to AZD1222 COVID-19 vaccine. For the study at large: Pooling was applied to second doses at about 4 or about 12 weeks.

About this clone: Its specificity is not known.

The data were produced by immunoSEQ multiplex PCR, yet TCRdb's version contains in-frame clones alone and is incomplete. This table holds about 170,000 clones, 80% to 95% found once. Findings and limits, study-wide: Targets within unmutated variant regions were reportedly found for nearly half of spike-specific TCRs. Spike-specific TCR depth and breadth grew after two AZD1222 doses. Females outnumbered males among donors, who were mostly white British; clonal diversity was possibly underestimated.

This receptor was obtained from an adult in good health. This material consisted of peripheral blood, taken on day 0 of AZD1222 vaccination.

The CDR3 region has the DNA TGTGCCAGCGGGTGGGCCTTTAACTATGGCTACACCTTC. It translates to CASGWAFNYGYTF. The chain combines TRBV27 with TRBJ1-2, with D unclear. Germline V CDR1 and CDR2: MNHEY, SMNVEV (reference sequence). Trimming took off 8 bases at V and 1 base at J, with 11 bases between the two ends. This CDR3 has 13 residues.